The clone carrying this TCR beta chain showed up just once. The trim removed 2 bases at V and 6 bases at J, leaving 4 bases unmatched. CDR1 and CDR2 (germline): SGDLS, YYNGEE. The CDR3 is made up of 14 amino acids. The data stem from a study of blood T cell repertoires in COVID-19. Study-level information: The United States, Italy and Spain provided the acute and convalescent COVID-19 samples. T cells, B-cell-depleted T cells, or PBMCs provided the cDNA or gDNA that served as material.

Per the original methods: Reference gene primer amplification gave nucleated cell count estimates. Here immunoSEQ multiplex PCR was the method, and the copy in TCRdb shows in-frame clones only, minus some. The V and J calls and clone size are taken from that table; D and trimming were inferred from the DNA. The data contain around 260,000 clones, around four fifths of them singletons. The TCR originated in a man between 60 and 70 years old who had recovered from COVID-19. V usage is TRBV9 and J usage is TRBJ2-2; 7 bases line up with TRBD1. Sequencing was carried out using peripheral blood. The DNA for the CDR3 is TGTGCCAGCAGCGTGACAGGGTATGCCGGGGAGCTGTTTTTT. Protein: CASSVTGYAGELFF.